This TCR beta chain was identified in a study of shared clonotypes between healthy human individuals. Study-level findings and limits: The study sampled only blood, and tissue repertoires likely differ. It was expected that sequencing depth would affect clonotype sharing among donors.

Several immunoSEQ 96-well plates shared each subset's DNA, each plate a replicate. Using immunoSEQ multiplex PCR, the repertoire was profiled, and TCRdb retains in-frame clones only, with some absent. This table holds fewer than 600,000 clones, more than 65% found once. In regard to this clone: The target antigen is unknown. With a far larger clone one base away, a read error is the likely cause.

CDR1 and CDR2 from the germline V gene are SGHTS and YDEGEE. This CDR3 is built from 14 residues. V usage is TRBV5-8 and J usage is TRBJ2-5; TRBD1 matches 7 bases. Sequencing was done on a sample of PBMCs. The TCR originated in a woman aged 40 to 50 in good health. Some clones in this sample may be carry-over from other donors' samples. CDR3 residues: CASSQGQIQGTQYF. The CDR3 bases are TGTGCCAGCAGCCAGGGACAGATCCAAGGGACCCAGTACTTC.